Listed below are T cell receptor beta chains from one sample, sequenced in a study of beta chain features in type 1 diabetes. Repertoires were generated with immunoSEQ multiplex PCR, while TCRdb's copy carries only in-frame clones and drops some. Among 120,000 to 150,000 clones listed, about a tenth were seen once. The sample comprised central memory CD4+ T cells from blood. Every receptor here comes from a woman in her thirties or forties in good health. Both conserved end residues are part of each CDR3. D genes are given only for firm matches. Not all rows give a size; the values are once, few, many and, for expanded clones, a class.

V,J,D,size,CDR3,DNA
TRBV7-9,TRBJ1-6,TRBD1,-,CASSLGGTENSPLHF,TGTGCCAGCAGCTTAGGGGGGACAGAGAATTCACCCCTCCACTTT
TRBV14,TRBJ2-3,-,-,CASSQAAGGWDTQYF,TGTGCCAGCAGCCAAGCGGCCGGGGGTTGGGATACGCAGTATTTT
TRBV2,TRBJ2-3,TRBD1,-,CASSDGQGIFTDTQYF,TGTGCCAGCAGTGATGGACAGGGAATTTTTACAGATACGCAGTATTTT
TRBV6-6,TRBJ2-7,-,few,CASSYSLTGRPQGQYF,TGTGCCAGCAGTTACTCCCTTACCGGCAGGCCTCAGGGGCAGTACTTC
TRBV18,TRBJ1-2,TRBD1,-,CASSPSLQGKRDGYTF,TGTGCCAGCTCACCCTCCCTACAGGGGAAGAGAGATGGCTACACCTTC
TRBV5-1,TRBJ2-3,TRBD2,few,CASRGGDTQYF,TGCGCCAGCCGGGGGGGAGATACGCAGTATTTT
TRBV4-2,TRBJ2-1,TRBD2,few,CASSQAQERGGDEQFF,TGTGCCAGCAGCCAAGCCCAAGAGCGGGGGGGAGATGAGCAGTTCTTC
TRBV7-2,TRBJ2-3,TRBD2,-,CASSSAGREGNTQYF,TGTGCCAGCAGCTCGGCCGGGAGGGAGGGGAATACGCAGTATTTT
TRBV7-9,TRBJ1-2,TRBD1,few,CASSLGWDSLSPYTF,TGTGCCAGCAGCTTGGGCTGGGACAGCCTCTCCCCCTACACCTTC
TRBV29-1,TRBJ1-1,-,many,CSSWQNTEAFF,TGCAGCTCGTGGCAGAACACTGAAGCTTTCTTT
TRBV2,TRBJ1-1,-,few,CASRVQGWGTEAFF,TGTGCCAGCAGGGTACAGGGATGGGGCACTGAAGCTTTCTTT
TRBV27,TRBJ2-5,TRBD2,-,CASSSDKTSGGRETQYF,TGTGCCAGCAGTTCGGACAAGACTAGCGGGGGGCGGGAGACCCAGTACTTC
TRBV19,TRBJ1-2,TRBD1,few,CASDLTGAARGYGYTF,TGTGCCAGCGACCTAACAGGGGCGGCCCGAGGGTATGGCTACACCTTC
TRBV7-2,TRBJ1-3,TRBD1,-,CASSSGQGGDTIYF,TGTGCCAGCAGCTCTGGACAGGGGGGGGACACCATATATTTT
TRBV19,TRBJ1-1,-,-,CASIDYQNTEAFF,TGTGCCAGTATAGACTACCAGAACACTGAAGCTTTCTTT
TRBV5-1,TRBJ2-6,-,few,CASSFETGRSGANVLTF,TGCGCCAGCAGCTTCGAGACAGGCCGCTCTGGGGCCAACGTCCTGACTTTC
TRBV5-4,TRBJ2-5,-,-,CASIELGNQETQYF,TGTGCCAGCATAGAGCTCGGGAACCAAGAGACCCAGTACTTC
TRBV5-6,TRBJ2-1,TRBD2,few,CASSRGGLAGIEQFF,TGTGCCAGCAGCCGGGGGGGACTAGCGGGGATTGAGCAGTTCTTC
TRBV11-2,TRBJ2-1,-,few,CASSLRGQSDNEQFF,TGTGCCAGCAGCTTGAGAGGACAGTCTGACAATGAGCAGTTCTTC
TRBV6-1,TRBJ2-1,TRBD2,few,CASSARTSGGRNEQFF,TGTGCCAGCAGTGCCCGGACTAGCGGGGGGCGCAATGAGCAGTTCTTC
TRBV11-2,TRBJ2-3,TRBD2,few,CASSLELAGDDTQYF,TGTGCCAGCAGCTTAGAACTAGCGGGGGATGATACGCAGTATTTT
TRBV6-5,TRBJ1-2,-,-,CASSYAQANYGYTF,TGTGCCAGCAGTTACGCACAAGCTAACTATGGCTACACCTTC
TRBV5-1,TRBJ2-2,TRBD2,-,CASSPGLAGAAGELFF,TGCGCCAGCAGTCCGGGACTAGCGGGGGCGGCCGGGGAGCTGTTTTTT
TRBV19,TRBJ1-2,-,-,CASSIDRVYGYTF,TGTGCCAGTAGTATAGATCGGGTCTATGGCTACACCTTC
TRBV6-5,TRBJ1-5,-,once,CASSPEGYQPQHF,TGTGCCAGTTCCCCCGAGGGTTATCAGCCCCAGCATTTT
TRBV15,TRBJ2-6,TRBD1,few,CATSSVSGTGGSGANVLTF,TGTGCCACCAGCAGCGTTTCCGGGACAGGGGGCTCTGGGGCCAACGTCCTGACTTTC
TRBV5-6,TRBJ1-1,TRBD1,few,CASSPTGDTEAFF,TGTGCCAGCAGCCCGACAGGGGACACTGAAGCTTTCTTT
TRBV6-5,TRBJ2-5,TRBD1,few,CASSLTGEETQYF,TGTGCCAGCAGTCTGACAGGGGAGGAGACCCAGTACTTC
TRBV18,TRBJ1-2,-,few,CASSPAAGVGGGGYTF,TGTGCCAGCTCACCAGCCGCCGGGGTTGGAGGTGGTGGCTACACCTTC
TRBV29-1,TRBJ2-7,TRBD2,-,CSAGGGGFYEQYF,TGCAGCGCTGGGGGGGGTGGGTTCTACGAGCAGTACTTC
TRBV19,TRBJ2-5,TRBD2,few,CASSKGTSGQETQYF,TGTGCCAGTAGTAAAGGCACTAGCGGGCAAGAGACCCAGTACTTC
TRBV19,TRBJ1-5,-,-,CASSIADTQHF,TGTGCCAGTAGTATTGCCGACACACAACATTTT
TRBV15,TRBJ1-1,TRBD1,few,CATSEWTGSQNTEAFF,TGTGCCACCAGCGAATGGACAGGTTCTCAGAACACTGAAGCTTTCTTT
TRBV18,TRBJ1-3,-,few,CASSPSQLGSSAGNTIYF,TGTGCCAGCTCACCGAGTCAACTAGGGTCTTCTGCTGGAAACACCATATATTTT
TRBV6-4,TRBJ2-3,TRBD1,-,CASSPGTGRTDTQYF,TGTGCCAGCAGTCCCGGGACAGGGAGGACAGATACGCAGTATTTT
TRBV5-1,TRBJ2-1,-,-,CASSLAYEQFF,TGCGCCAGCAGCCTGGCCTATGAGCAGTTCTTC
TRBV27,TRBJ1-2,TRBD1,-,CASGSGGTGYGYTF,TGTGCCAGCGGGTCAGGGGGAACTGGCTATGGCTACACCTTC
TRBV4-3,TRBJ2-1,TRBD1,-,CASSQGDRGNEQFF,TGCGCCAGCAGCCAAGGGGACAGGGGTAATGAGCAGTTCTTC
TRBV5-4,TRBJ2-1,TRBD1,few,CASSFEQGVQFF,TGTGCCAGCAGCTTCGAACAGGGGGTCCAGTTCTTC
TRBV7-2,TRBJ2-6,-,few,CASSLRSRISGANVLTF,TGTGCCAGCAGCTTAAGGTCGCGGATCTCTGGGGCCAACGTCCTGACTTTC
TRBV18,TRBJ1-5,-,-,CASSPPNSGASNQPQHF,TGTGCCAGCTCACCACCGAACTCAGGGGCGAGCAATCAGCCCCAGCATTTT
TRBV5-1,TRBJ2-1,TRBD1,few,CASSLGGTGRNEQFF,TGCGCCAGCAGCTTGGGGGGGACAGGGAGGAATGAGCAGTTCTTC
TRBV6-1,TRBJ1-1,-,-,CASRLTGGVTEAFF,TGTGCCAGCAGATTGACCGGGGGGGTCACTGAAGCTTTCTTT
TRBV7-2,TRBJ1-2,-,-,CASSLVRAGNYGYTF,TGTGCCAGCAGCTTAGTTCGGGCAGGGAACTATGGCTACACCTTC
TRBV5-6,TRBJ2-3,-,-,CASSLGREYTQYF,TGTGCCAGCAGCTTGGGGCGGGAATATACGCAGTATTTT
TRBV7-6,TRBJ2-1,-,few,CASGLSGEYNEQFF,TGTGCCAGCGGGCTCTCGGGGGAGTACAATGAGCAGTTCTTC
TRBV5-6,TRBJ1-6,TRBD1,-,CASSLRDSRNSPLHF,TGTGCCAGCAGCCTCAGGGACAGCCGTAATTCACCCCTCCACTTT
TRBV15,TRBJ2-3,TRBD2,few,CATSREGGGAPDTQYF,TGTGCCACCAGCAGAGAGGGCGGGGGGGCCCCAGATACGCAGTATTTT